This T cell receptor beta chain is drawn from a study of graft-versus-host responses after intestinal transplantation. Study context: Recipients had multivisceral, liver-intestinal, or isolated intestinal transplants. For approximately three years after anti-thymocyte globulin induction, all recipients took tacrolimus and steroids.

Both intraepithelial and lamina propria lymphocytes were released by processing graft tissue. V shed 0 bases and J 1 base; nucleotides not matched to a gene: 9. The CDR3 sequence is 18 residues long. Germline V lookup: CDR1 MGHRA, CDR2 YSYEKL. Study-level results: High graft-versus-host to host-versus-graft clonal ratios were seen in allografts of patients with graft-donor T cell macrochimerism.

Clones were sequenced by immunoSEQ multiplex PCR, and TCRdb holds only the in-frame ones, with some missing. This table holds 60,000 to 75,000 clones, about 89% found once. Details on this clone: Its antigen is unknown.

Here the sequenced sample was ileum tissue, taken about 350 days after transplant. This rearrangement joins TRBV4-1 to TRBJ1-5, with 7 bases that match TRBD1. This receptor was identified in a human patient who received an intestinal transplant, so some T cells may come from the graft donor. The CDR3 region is CASSQDQTGLVSNQPQHF. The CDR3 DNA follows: TGCGCCAGCAGCCAAGATCAGACAGGGCTTGTGAGCAATCAGCCCCAGCATTTT.